A single sample is the source of the 8 T cell receptor beta chains below, sequenced in a study of blood T cells in healthy people across ages. A second PCR, run for roughly 7 to 12 cycles, used a sample-barcoded 5' primer plus a J-beta primer mix. TCRdb used MiXCR to reprocess the 5' RACE reads, holding one entry per CDR3 protein. This table holds about 640,000 distinct CDR3 sequences, approximately 50% found once. The sequenced sample was blood. These receptors originate from a man aged 55-75 years in good health.

The sample holds many counts of this clonotype. One junction end does not reproduce the germline sequence, and a read error may be involved. The J gene is TRBJ2-5, the V gene TRBV5-1; TRBD2 aligns across 7 bases. The CDR3 runs 14 residues. Germline assignment: CDR1 SGHRS and CDR2 YFSETQ. This chain's CDR3 is CASSPGGSQETQYF. In DNA form, the CDR3 reads TGTGCCAGCAGTCCGGGGGGTTCCCAAGAGACCCAGTACTTC.

This clonotype was counted between two and nine times. The V call is TRBV27, the J call TRBJ2-1; 14 bases line up with TRBD2. This CDR3 region has 15 residues. Germline CDR1 is MNHEY and CDR2 is SMNVEV (reference sequence). Trimming removed 9 bases from V and 6 bases from J; junction bases left unmatched: 7. The CDR3 DNA reads TGTGCCAGTAGACTAGCGGGGGGGCCGCTCAATGAGCAGTTCTTC. As protein: CASRLAGGPLNEQFF.

The rearrangement uses TRBV7-9 and TRBJ2-3; D is possibly TRBD1 or TRBD2 (5 bases each). Germline lookup yields CDR1 SEHNR and CDR2 FQNEAQ (reference sequence). V was cut by 1 base and J by 5 bases, with 13 bases left in between. The length of the CDR3 is 15 residues. The CDR3 DNA is TGTGCCAGCAGCTTAGGGGACCAGTTCGAAGATACGCAGTATTTT. Translated: CASSLGDQFEDTQYF.

This clonotype was observed a handful of times. The chain is built from TRBV20-1 and TRBJ2-1, with 15 bases aligning to TRBD2. The V segment lost 7 bases and the J segment 9 bases; nucleotides outside the gene matches: 7. The germline gives CDR1 DFQATT, CDR2 SNEGSKA (reference sequence). The CDR3 totals 14 residues. CDR3 residues: CSGTSGGAVSEQFF. DNA of the CDR3: TGCAGTGGGACTAGCGGGGGGGCCGTGAGTGAGCAGTTCTTC.

The count of this clonotype is one. The chain recombines TRBV11-2 with TRBJ2-5, with 8 bases identical to TRBD2. CDR1 SGHAT and CDR2 FQNNGV come from the germline V gene. This CDR3 region has 15 residues. V was pared by 5 bases and J by 4 bases, with 9 bases of the junction left unmatched. CDR3 residues: CASSLGGTRGETQYF. The CDR3 region has the DNA TGTGCCAGCAGCCTAGGGGGGACTAGGGGAGAGACCCAGTACTTC.

The genes are TRBV24-1 and TRBJ2-5, with 9 bases lining up with TRBD1. V gave up 5 bases and J gave up 11 bases; unmatched junction bases: 11. This CDR3 is 14 amino acids long. Germline-derived CDR1 and CDR2 are KGHDR and SFDVKD. This CDR3 is CATSGGDRAAGQYF. CDR3 DNA sequence: TGTGCCACCAGTGGCGGGGACAGGGCCGCCGGGCAGTACTTC.

To note about this clonotype: A much larger clone lies a single base off, so this may be a read error. The V call is TRBV5-1, the J call TRBJ2-7; 9 bases align to TRBD1. CDR3 length equals 15 residues. Per germline, CDR1 SGHRS and CDR2 YFSETQ. Trimming removed 4 bases from V and 6 bases from J; junction bases left unmatched: 11. In nucleotides, the CDR3 is TGCGCCAGCAGCCCCTCGGGACAGGGTCACTGCGAGCAGTACTTC. Its protein is CASSPSGQGHCEQYF.

This sequence joins TRBV3-1 and TRBJ1-1; D perhaps matches TRBD1 (5 bases). Germline V gene sequence: CDR1 LGHDT, CDR2 YNNKEL (reference sequence). This CDR3 has 16 amino acids. V was pared by 0 bases and J by 4 bases, with 15 bases between. The CDR3 is CASSQDWGRVPTEAFF. The DNA of the CDR3 is TGTGCCAGCAGCCAAGATTGGGGCAGGGTCCCCACTGAAGCTTTCTTT. Using reference TRBV3-1 and TRBJ1-1 for the parts outside the CDR3, the full variable domain is DTAVSQTPKYLVTQMGNDKSIKCEQNLGHDTMYWYKQDSKKFLKIMFSYNNKELIINETVPNRFSPKSPDKAHLNLHINSLELGDSAVYFCASSQDWGRVPTEAFFGQGTRLTVV.